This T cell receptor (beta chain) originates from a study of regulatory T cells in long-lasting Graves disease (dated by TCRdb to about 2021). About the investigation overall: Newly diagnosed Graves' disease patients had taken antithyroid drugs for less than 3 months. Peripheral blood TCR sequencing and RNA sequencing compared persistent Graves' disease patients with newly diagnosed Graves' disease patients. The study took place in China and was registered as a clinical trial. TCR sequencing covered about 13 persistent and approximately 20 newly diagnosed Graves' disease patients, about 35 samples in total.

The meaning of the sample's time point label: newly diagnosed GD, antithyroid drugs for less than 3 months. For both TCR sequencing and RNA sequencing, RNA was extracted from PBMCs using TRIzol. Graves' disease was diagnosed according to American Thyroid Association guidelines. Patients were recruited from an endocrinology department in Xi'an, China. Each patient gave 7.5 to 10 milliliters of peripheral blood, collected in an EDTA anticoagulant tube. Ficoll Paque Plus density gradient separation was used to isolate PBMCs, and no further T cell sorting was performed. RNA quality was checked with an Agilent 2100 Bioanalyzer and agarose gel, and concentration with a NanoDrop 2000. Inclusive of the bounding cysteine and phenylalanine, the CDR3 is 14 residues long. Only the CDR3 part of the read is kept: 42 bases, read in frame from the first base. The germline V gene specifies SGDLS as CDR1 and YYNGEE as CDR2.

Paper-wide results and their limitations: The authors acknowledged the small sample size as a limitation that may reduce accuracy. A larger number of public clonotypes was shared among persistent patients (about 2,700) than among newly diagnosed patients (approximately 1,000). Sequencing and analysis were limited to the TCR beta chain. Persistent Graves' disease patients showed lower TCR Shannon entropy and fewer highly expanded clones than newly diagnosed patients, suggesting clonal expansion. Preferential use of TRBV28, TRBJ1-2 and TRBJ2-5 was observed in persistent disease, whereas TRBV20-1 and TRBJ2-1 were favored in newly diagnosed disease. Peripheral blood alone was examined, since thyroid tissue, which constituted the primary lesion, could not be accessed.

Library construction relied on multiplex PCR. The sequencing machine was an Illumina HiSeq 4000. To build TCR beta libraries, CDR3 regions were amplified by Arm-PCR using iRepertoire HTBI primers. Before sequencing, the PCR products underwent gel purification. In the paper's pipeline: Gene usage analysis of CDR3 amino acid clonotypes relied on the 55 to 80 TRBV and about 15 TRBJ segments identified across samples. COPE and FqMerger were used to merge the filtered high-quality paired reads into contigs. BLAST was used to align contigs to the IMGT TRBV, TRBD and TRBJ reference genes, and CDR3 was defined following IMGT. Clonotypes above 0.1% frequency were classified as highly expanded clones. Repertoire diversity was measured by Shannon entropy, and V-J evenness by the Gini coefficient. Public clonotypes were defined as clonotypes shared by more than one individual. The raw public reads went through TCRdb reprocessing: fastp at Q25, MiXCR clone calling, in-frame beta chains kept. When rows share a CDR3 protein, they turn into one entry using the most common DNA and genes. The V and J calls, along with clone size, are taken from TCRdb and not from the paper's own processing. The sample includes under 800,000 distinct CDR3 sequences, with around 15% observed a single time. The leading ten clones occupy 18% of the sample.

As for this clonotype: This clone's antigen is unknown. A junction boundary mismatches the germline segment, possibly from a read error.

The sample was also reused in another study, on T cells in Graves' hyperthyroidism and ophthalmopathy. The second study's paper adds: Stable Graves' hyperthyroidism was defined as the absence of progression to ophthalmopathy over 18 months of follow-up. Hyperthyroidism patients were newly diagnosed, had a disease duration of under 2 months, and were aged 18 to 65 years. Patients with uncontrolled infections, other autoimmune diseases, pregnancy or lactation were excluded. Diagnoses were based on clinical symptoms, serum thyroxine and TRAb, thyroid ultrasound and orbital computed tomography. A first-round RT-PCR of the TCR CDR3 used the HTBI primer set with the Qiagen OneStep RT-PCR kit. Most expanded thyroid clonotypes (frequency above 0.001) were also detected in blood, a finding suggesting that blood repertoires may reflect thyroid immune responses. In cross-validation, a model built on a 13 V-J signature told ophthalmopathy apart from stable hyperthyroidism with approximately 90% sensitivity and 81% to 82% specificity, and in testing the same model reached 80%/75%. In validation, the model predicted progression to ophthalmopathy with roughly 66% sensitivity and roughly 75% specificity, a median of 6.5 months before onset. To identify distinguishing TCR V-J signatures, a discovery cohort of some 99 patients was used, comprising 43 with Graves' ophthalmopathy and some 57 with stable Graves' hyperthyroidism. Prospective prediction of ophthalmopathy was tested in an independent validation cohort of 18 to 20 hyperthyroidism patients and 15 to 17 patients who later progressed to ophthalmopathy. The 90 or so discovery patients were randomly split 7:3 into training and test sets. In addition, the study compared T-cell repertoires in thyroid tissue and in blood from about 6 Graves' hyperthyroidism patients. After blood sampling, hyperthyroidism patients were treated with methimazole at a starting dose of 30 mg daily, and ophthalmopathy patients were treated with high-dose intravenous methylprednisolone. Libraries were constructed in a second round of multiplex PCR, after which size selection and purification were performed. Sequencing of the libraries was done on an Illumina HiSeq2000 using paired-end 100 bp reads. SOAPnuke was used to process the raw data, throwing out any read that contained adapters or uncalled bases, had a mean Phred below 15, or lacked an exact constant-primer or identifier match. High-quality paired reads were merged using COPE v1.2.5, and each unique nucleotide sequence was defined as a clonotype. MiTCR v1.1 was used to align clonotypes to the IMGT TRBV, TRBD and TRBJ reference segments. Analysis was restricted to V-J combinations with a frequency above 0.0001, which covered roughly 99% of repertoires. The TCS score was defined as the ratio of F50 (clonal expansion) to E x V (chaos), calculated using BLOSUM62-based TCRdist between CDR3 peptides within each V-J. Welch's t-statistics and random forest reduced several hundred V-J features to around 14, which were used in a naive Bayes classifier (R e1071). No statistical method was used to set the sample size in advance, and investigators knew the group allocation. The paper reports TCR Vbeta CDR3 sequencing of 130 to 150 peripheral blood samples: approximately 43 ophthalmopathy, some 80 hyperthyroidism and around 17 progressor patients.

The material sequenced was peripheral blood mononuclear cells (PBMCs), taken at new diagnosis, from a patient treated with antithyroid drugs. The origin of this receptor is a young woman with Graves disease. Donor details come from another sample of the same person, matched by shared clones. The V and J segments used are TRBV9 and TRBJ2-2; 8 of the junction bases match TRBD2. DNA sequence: TGTGCCGGCAGCGGGGGACCGTTCACCGGGGAGCTGTTTTTT. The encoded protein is CAGSGGPFTGELFF.